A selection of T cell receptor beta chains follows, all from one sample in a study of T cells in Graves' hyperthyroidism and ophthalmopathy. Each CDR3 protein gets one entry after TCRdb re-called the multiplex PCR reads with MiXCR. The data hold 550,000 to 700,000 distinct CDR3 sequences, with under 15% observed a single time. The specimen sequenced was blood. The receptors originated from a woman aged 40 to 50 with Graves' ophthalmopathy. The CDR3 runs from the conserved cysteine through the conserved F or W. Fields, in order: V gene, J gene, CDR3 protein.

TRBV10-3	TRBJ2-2	CAITTGGPGELFF
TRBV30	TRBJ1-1	CAWSQGMNTEAFF
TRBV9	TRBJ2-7	CASSVGMGQVYEQYF
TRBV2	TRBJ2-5	CASSEVLPVPIAGQGARGQETQYF
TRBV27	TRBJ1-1	CASSFTLRTGGTEAFF
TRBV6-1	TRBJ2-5	CASRESGIETQYF
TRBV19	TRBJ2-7	CASGGLGSGEQYF
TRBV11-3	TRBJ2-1	CASSLGQGLNEQFF
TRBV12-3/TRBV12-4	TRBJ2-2	CASSLSSENTGELFF
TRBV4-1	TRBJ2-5	CASSQDSAGRETQYF
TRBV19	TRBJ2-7	CASSQNRDGSYEQYF
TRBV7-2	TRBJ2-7	CASSRLRDSSYEQYF
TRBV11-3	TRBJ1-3	CASSFGRNTIYF
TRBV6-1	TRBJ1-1	CASTRRSLTEAFF
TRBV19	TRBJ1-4	CASSRQGGEKLFF
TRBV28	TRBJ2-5	CASSPPGLHKAETQYF
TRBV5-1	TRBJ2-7	CASSLGLAGLSYEQYF
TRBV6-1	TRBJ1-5	CASSMQGAQPQHF
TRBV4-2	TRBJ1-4	CASRDNGGPNEKLFF
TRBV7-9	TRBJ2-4	CASGSPENIQYF
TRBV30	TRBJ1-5	CAWSPPPGASNQPQHF
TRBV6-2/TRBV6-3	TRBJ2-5	CASSIRDSPRETQYF
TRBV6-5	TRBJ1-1	CASSYSTDTEAFF
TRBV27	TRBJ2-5	CASSFRGWSETQYF
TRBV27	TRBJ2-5	CASSAGLARETQYF
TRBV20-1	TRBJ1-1	CSAEAPGIGTEAFF
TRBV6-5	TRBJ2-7	CASSHSGSRNEQYF
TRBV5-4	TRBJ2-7	CASSLRLAGLPEQYF
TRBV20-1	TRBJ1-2	CSARDPVNNYGYTF
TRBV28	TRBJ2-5	CASAMGQETQYF